This TCR beta chain was documented in a study of blood T cell repertoires in COVID-19. Clones were sequenced by immunoSEQ multiplex PCR, and TCRdb holds only the in-frame ones, with some missing. The sample consists of about 170,000 clones, 83% of them appearing once. This clone appeared a single time. This CDR3 comprises 15 residues. Trimming took 0 bases from V and 9 from J, leaving 12 bases between them. The study drew participants aged about 18 to 89 years from 20 to 30 US areas. The V and J genes are TRBV23-1 and TRBJ1-6; perhaps TRBD1 as D (6 bases). TRBV23-1 is labeled an ORF, and its function is uncertain. The sequence was collected from a woman in her 50s in a cohort exposed to, infected with or recovered from COVID-19 (not recorded which). The sample consisted of PBMCs or T cells enriched from blood (not recorded which). The CDR3 here is CASSQSKLGGSPLHF. CDR3 nucleotide sequence: TGCGCCAGCAGTCAATCTAAGTTAGGGGGTTCACCCCTCCACTTT.